The 15 T cell receptor beta chains below come from one sample, sequenced in a study of T cells in Graves' hyperthyroidism and ophthalmopathy (dated by TCRdb to about 2019). Receptors were amplified or captured by multiplex PCR. Sequenced using an Illumina HiSeq 2000. The TCR beta CDR3 regions were amplified from the RNA transcripts. For the first round of RT-PCR on the TCR CDR3, the HTBI primer set was used together with the Qiagen OneStep RT-PCR kit. TCRdb took the public reads, trimmed them with fastp at Q25, ran MiXCR for clone calling and kept in-frame beta chains. Each CDR3 protein gets just one entry, which takes the most common genes and DNA from the rows behind it. The sample has about 400,000 distinct CDR3 sequences on record, about 15% of them singletons. The biggest ten clones account for over 25% of the sample. The material sequenced was blood. The origin of the receptors is a woman aged 30 to 39 with Graves' hyperthyroidism.

Many counts were recorded for this clonotype. The V gene is TRBV7-3, the J gene TRBJ2-7, with 11 bases fitting TRBD1. CDR1 is SGHTA and CDR2 is FQGTGA in the germline V gene. The trim removed 4 bases at V and 7 bases at J, leaving 6 bases unmatched. The CDR3 spans 14 residues. CDR3 sequence (DNA): TGTGCCAGCAGCTCAACGGGACAGGGGGATGAGCAGTACTTC. Translation gives CASSSTGQGDEQYF.

The table lists this clonotype with many counts. J is TRBJ2-7 and V is TRBV5-5; a weak D match, TRBD1 (6 bases). V lost 0 bases, J lost 1 base, and 11 bases lay in between. The CDR3 length is 15 residues. CDR1 and CDR2 from the germline V gene are SGHKS and YYEKEE (reference sequence). The CDR3 sequence: CASSLAGTRSYEQYF. CDR3 coding DNA: TGTGCCAGCAGCTTGGCGGGGACAAGATCCTACGAGCAGTACTTC. The complete variable domain, with remaining parts taken from reference TRBV5-5 and TRBJ2-7, reads DAGVTQSPTHLIKTRGQQVTLRCSPISGHKSVSWYQQVLGQGPQFIFQYYEKEERGRGNFPDRFSARQFPNYSSELNVNALLLGDSALYLCASSLAGTRSYEQYFGPGTRLTVT.

The rearrangement joins TRBV18 to TRBJ2-7; 12 nucleotides agree with TRBD1. CDR3 size: 15 residues. Losses at the gene ends were 3 bases for V and 7 bases for J; bases not matched to a gene: 7. Germline V gene lookup returns CDR1 KGHSH and CDR2 LQKENI. CDR3 residues: CASSPLGQGAGEQYF. Here the CDR3 DNA reads TGTGCCAGCTCACCCTTGGGACAGGGGGCTGGAGAGCAGTACTTC.

The V and J genes are TRBV28 and TRBJ1-2; D uncertain. Trimming removed 4 bases at V and 4 bases at J, with 16 bases between. The CDR3 has 15 residues. Germline CDR1 MDHEN, CDR2 SYDVKM. The DNA of the CDR3 is TGTGCCAGCAGTTCTTCAGGAGGCCTGGGCTATGGCTACACCTTC. Translation: CASSSSGGLGYGYTF.

V usage is TRBV9 and J usage is TRBJ2-1; 7 nucleotides line up with TRBD2. Losses at the gene ends were 4 bases for V and 8 bases for J; bases not matched to a gene: 12. Per the germline V gene, CDR1 is SGDLS and CDR2 is YYNGEE. The CDR3 consists of 15 residues. CDR3 in amino acids: CASSPRLAGSDEQFF. CDR3 DNA sequence: TGTGCCAGCAGCCCCCGACTAGCTGGTAGCGATGAGCAGTTCTTC.

The chain uses TRBV7-9 and TRBJ2-3, with 14 bases identical to TRBD2. This CDR3 is built from 18 residues. The V gene's germline CDR1 is SEHNR and CDR2 FQNEAQ (reference sequence). V gave up 5 bases and J gave up 2 bases; unmatched junction bases: 9. The CDR3 region has the DNA TGTGCCAGCAGCCCGGGACTAGCGGGAGTGGGGGCCACAGATACGCAGTATTTT. It encodes CASSPGLAGVGATDTQYF.

The V call is TRBV12-5, the J call TRBJ2-5, with D unclear. The CDR3 has 12 residues. V lost 0 bases and J 5 bases, leaving 4 bases between the germline ends. CDR1 is LGHNT, CDR2 FRNRAP, per germline. CDR3 sequence (DNA): TGTGCTAGTGGTTTGGTACCGGAGACCCAGTACTTC. Translating it yields CASGLVPETQYF. The complete variable domain, with remaining parts taken from reference TRBV12-5 and TRBJ2-5, reads DARVTQTPRHKVTEMGQEVTMRCQPILGHNTVFWYRQTMMQGLELLAYFRNRAPLDDSGMPKDRFSAEMPDATLATLKIQPSEPRDSAVYFCASGLVPETQYFGPGTRLLVL.

The chain couples TRBV11-2 to TRBJ2-1; 9 bases agree with TRBD2. The CDR3 loop spans 14 amino acids. Germline CDR1 SGHAT, CDR2 FQNNGV. Trimming took 1 base from V and 15 from J; bases not matched to a gene: 10. CDR3: CASSLGAKAGGPFF. CDR3 DNA: TGTGCCAGCAGCTTAGGGGCTAAGGCGGGAGGGCCGTTCTTC.

This clonotype showed up many times. The V and J genes are TRBV12-3 or TRBV12-4 and TRBJ2-7; no firm D call. CDR3 length equals 14 residues. V lost 6 bases and J lost 3, with 15 bases in between. CDR3 sequence reads: CASRGTQGFYEQYF. CDR3 coding DNA: TGTGCCAGCAGGGGCACACAAGGTTTCTACGAGCAGTACTTC.

This clonotype was recorded a few times. This chain uses TRBV4-1 with TRBJ2-5; 7 bases are shared with TRBD2. Unmatched junction bases numbered 7, after V lost 1 base and J lost 5 bases. Per germline, CDR1 MGHRA and CDR2 YSYEKL. CDR3 length: 15 residues. This CDR3 reads CASSQVGVGGETQYF. The CDR3 DNA reads as TGCGCCAGCAGCCAAGTCGGGGTGGGGGGGGAGACCCAGTACTTC.

This clonotype was observed a few times. V gene TRBV28 combines with J gene TRBJ2-3; the D gene is possibly TRBD2 (6 bases). Germline V lookup: CDR1 MDHEN, CDR2 SYDVKM. The V and J ends lost 7 bases and 1 base respectively, with 21 bases between them. The CDR3 runs 17 residues. CDR3 DNA sequence: TGTGCCAGCACCACCCTAATCGGGAGTGCCGGCACAGATACGCAGTATTTT. As protein: CASTTLIGSAGTDTQYF.

The sample holds many counts of this clonotype. The V and J genes are TRBV30 and TRBJ2-1; D is possibly TRBD2 (5 bases). V was cut by 0 bases and J by 7 bases, with 13 bases left in between. The germline V gene has CDR1 GTSNPN and CDR2 SVGIG (reference sequence). The CDR3 is 14 amino acids. The CDR3 here is CAWSVLRGQNEQFF. CDR3 coding DNA: TGTGCCTGGAGTGTACTCCGAGGGCAGAATGAGCAGTTCTTC. The complete variable domain, with remaining parts taken from reference TRBV30 and TRBJ2-1, reads SQTIHQWPATLVQPVGSPLSLECTVEGTSNPNLYWYRQAAGRGLQLLFYSVGIGQISSEVPQNLSASRPQDRQFILSSKKLLLSDSGFYLCAWSVLRGQNEQFFGPGTRLTVL.

At least ten counts were recorded for this clonotype. V is TRBV12-3 or TRBV12-4 and J is TRBJ2-3; 7 nucleotides match TRBD2. J was trimmed by 3 bases and V by 4 bases; bases with no gene match: 1. The CDR3 is 13 residues long. The CDR3 is CASSWRETDTQYF. CDR3 sequence (DNA): TGTGCCAGCAGTTGGCGGGAGACAGATACGCAGTATTTT.

The sample holds a few counts of this clonotype. In DNA form, the CDR3 reads TGCGCCAGCAGCTCGATTAACACAGATACGCAGTATTTT. Residues: CASSSINTDTQYF. The chain is built from TRBV5-1 and TRBJ2-3; D ambiguous. Deletions cut 3 bases from V and 2 bases from J, with 7 bases between. CDR3 length: 13 residues. Germline CDR1 and CDR2: SGHRS and YFSETQ.

There are many counts of this clonotype. This chain links TRBV28 with TRBJ2-1; D is ambiguous. Trimming pared 8 bases from V and 5 bases from J, leaving 4 bases between. The CDR3 has 10 amino acids. Germline V gene data show CDR1 as MDHEN and CDR2 as SYDVKM. Here the CDR3 DNA reads TGTGCCAGCGCAGACAATGAGCAGTTCTTC. This translates into CASADNEQFF.